This T cell receptor beta chain comes out of a study of blood T cell repertoires in COVID-19. Profiling relied on immunoSEQ multiplex PCR, and the TCRdb table lists in-frame clones only, not all of them. The sample includes about 230,000 clones, 70% to 90% seen only once; the top ten take approximately 2.5%. Input material: peripheral blood. The TCR sequence derives from an older woman with active or convalescent COVID-19.

CDR3 protein: CASSLGLAGFYNEQFF. The CDR3, as DNA: TGCGCCAGCAGCTTGGGACTAGCGGGTTTTTACAATGAGCAGTTCTTC. This sequence joins TRBV5-1 and TRBJ2-1; 10 nucleotides agree with TRBD2. V was clipped by 0 bases and J by 4 bases; unmatched bases: 4. Germline V gene sequence: CDR1 SGHRS, CDR2 YFSETQ. The CDR3 sequence is 16 residues long. The whole variable domain, remainder taken from reference TRBV5-1 and TRBJ2-1, is KAGVTQTPRYLIKTRGQQVTLSCSPISGHRSVSWYQQTPGQGLQFLFEYFSETQRNKGNFPGRFSGRQFSNSRSEMNVSTLELGDSALYLCASSLGLAGFYNEQFFGPGTRLTVL.